A selection of T cell receptor beta chains follows, all from one sample in a study of PD-L1 blockade in urothelial cancer. Clones were sequenced by immunoSEQ multiplex PCR, and TCRdb holds only the in-frame ones, with some missing. The sample includes some 19,000 clones, about four fifths of them seen just once. The starting material was PBMCs, obtained around atezolizumab (anti-PD-L1) treatment. These receptors came from a man aged 45-65 years with urothelial cancer. CDR3s include the opening cysteine and the closing phenylalanine or tryptophan. Not all rows give a size; the values are once, few, many and, for expanded clones, a class.

V,size,J,CDR3
TRBV2,.,TRBJ2-1,CASNRDRDNEQFF
TRBV7-9,.,TRBJ1-2,CASSLGTGTEVRYGYTF
TRBV27,.,TRBJ1-3,CASSPQGVGNTIYF
TRBV5-1,.,TRBJ2-2,CASSFLGTGAVGELFF
TRBV6-5,.,TRBJ1-6,CASSVGGSPLHF
TRBV5-4,.,TRBJ2-2,CASSLWGTGGTGELFF
TRBV6-1,.,TRBJ1-5,CASTKDRNQPQHF
TRBV19,once,TRBJ2-2,CASSIFSGGTGELFF
TRBV10-3,.,TRBJ2-7,CAISRTSGYEQYF
TRBV5-1,.,TRBJ1-1,CASSLRGGVNTEAFF
TRBV28,.,TRBJ1-3,CASSLMSSGNTIYF
TRBV4-1,.,TRBJ2-2,CASSQVDTNTGELFF
TRBV5-1,.,TRBJ1-1,CASSLSQLGTGFSFTEAFF
TRBV7-3,.,TRBJ2-1,CASSTAGSDDEQFF
TRBV4-2,.,TRBJ2-6,CASSRLAGGGANVLTF
TRBV10-3,.,TRBJ2-1,CAISEGSGLAGGGEQFF
TRBV7-9,.,TRBJ1-4,CASSLTSNEKLFF
TRBV4-1,.,TRBJ2-2,CASSQDRSRLNTGELFF
TRBV19,.,TRBJ1-1,CASSMTGDTEAFF
TRBV4-1,medium-sized,TRBJ2-3,CASSLADTQYF
TRBV29-1,.,TRBJ1-3,CSVSLGNTIYF
TRBV19,.,TRBJ2-1,CASARVASGSYNEQFF
TRBV11-2,.,TRBJ1-1,CASSRLDRLQAFF
TRBV6-1,.,TRBJ2-3,CASTHGQGSTDTQYF
TRBV19,.,TRBJ2-5,CASSLGLRETQYF
TRBV7-9,.,TRBJ2-3,CASSAGLAATDTQYF
TRBV27,.,TRBJ2-1,CAGSWTGRISYNEQFF
TRBV4-2,.,TRBJ2-7,CASSQDLAGGRVEQYF
TRBV11-1,once,TRBJ2-3,CASSLATSGRTDTQYF
TRBV6-4,.,TRBJ2-3,CASSDSSNRGDTQYF
TRBV11-2,.,TRBJ1-2,CASSHPNAGAYGYTF
TRBV5-1,.,TRBJ2-7,CASSGRALEQYF
TRBV18,.,TRBJ1-1,CASSPLGQQNTEAFF
TRBV6-5,.,TRBJ1-4,CASTPGGKNEKLFF
TRBV2,once,TRBJ1-1,CASSGGQGGITEAFF
TRBV11-2,.,TRBJ1-1,CASHPPGSGTEAFF
TRBV11-2,once,TRBJ2-1,CASSELSGRGSEQFF
TRBV5-4,.,TRBJ2-3,CASSLPGLAIRTDTQYF